Listed here are 26 T cell receptor beta chains from one sample, sequenced in a study of shared clonotypes between healthy human individuals. The table came from immunoSEQ multiplex PCR; TCRdb's copy has only in-frame clones and leaves some out. This sample has around 1,000,000 clones; 70% to 85% occur once, and the top ten carry roughly 0.9%. The sample comprised memory CD4+ T cells from PBMCs. Subset described: CD45RA-negative fraction. The receptors shown here come from a man between 18 and 35 years old in good health. Some clones in this sample may be carry-over from other donors' samples.

About this clone itself: This same CDR3 is encoded by further DNA sequences in the sample. The DNA for the CDR3 is TGCAGCGTCGTCAGAATCCAAGAGACCCAGTACTTC. Translating it yields CSVVRIQETQYF. V and J are TRBV29-1 and TRBJ2-5; D is undetermined. The CDR3 has 12 amino acids. CDR1 and CDR2 from the germline V gene are SQVTM and ANQGSEA. V was trimmed by 6 bases and J by 1 base, leaving 9 bases between them. The variable domain in full, completed from reference TRBV29-1 and TRBJ2-5, reads SAVISQKPSRDICQRGTSLTIQCQVDSQVTMMFWYRQQPGQSLTLIATANQGSEATYESGFVIDKFPISRPNLTFSTLTVSNMSPEDSSIYLCSVVRIQETQYFGPGTRLLVL.

The chain links TRBV11-2 to TRBJ2-3, with 12 bases aligning to TRBD2. This CDR3 region has 15 residues. Germline CDR1 reads SGHAT; CDR2 reads FQNNGV. The V segment lost 5 bases and the J segment 4 bases; nucleotides outside the gene matches: 4. DNA for the CDR3: TGTGCCAGCAGCCGTCTAGCGGGAGGGCCAGATACGCAGTATTTT. Protein product: CASSRLAGGPDTQYF.

In the case of this clone: This specimen includes other DNA sequences encoding the same CDR3. The CDR3 here is CASSLGPASSYNEQFF. CDR3 coding DNA: TGCGCCAGCAGCTTAGGACCTGCTTCATCCTACAATGAGCAGTTCTTC. The chain combines TRBV5-1 with TRBJ2-1; D remains unclear. This CDR3 has 16 residues. Germline V gene lookup returns CDR1 SGHRS and CDR2 YFSETQ. The V gene lost 2 bases and the J gene lost 1 base, with 13 bases spanning the gap.

This sequence joins TRBV13 and TRBJ2-7; 9 bases are a match to TRBD1. Germline V gene data show CDR1 as PRHDT and CDR2 as FYEKMQ (reference sequence). The J segment lost 6 bases and the V segment lost 5 bases, leaving 14 bases of the junction unmatched. This CDR3 spans 16 amino acids. This chain's CDR3 is CASSQTFPGQGFEQYF. The CDR3 region has the DNA TGTGCCAGCAGCCAAACTTTCCCGGGACAGGGTTTCGAGCAGTACTTC.

This chain connects TRBV5-4 to TRBJ2-3, with D unresolved. There are 17 residues in the CDR3. The ends were cut back, 1 base at V and 0 bases at J, with 15 bases in the middle. CDR1 SGHNT and CDR2 YYREEE come from the germline V gene (reference sequence). CDR3 DNA: TGTGCCAGCAGCTTGAATTCTAAATCCTCTAGCACAGATACGCAGTATTTT. Protein: CASSLNSKSSSTDTQYF.

The chain combines TRBV2 with TRBJ2-3; 14 bases fit TRBD2. CDR3 size: 19 residues. The germline gives CDR1 SNHLY, CDR2 FYNNEI. V trimming: 8 bases; J trimming: 3 bases; junction bases outside the gene matches: 16. CDR3 residues: CASQSPPGLAGAPTDTQYF. The CDR3 bases are TGTGCCAGCCAAAGTCCTCCGGGACTAGCGGGAGCCCCTACAGATACGCAGTATTTT.

The J gene is TRBJ2-7, the V gene TRBV11-2; TRBD1 is a possible D gene (6 bases). The V and J ends lost 2 bases and 3 bases respectively, with 8 bases between them. In germline, CDR1 is SGHAT, CDR2 FQNNGV. CDR3 length: 13 amino acids. CDR3 loop: CASSLLDSYEQYF. The CDR3, as DNA: TGTGCCAGCAGCTTATTGGACAGCTACGAGCAGTACTTC.

J is TRBJ1-5 and V is TRBV5-8; 7 bases agree with TRBD1. The germline V gene has CDR1 SGHTS and CDR2 YDEGEE. The CDR3 contains 16 residues. The J segment lost 2 bases and the V segment lost 2 bases, leaving 7 bases of the junction unmatched. The CDR3 DNA reads as TGTGCCAGCAGCTTATACAGGGGTCGGGGCAATCAGCCCCAGCATTTT. Amino acid sequence: CASSLYRGRGNQPQHF.

This clone was seen a few times. The CDR3: CASSLGGGTEAFF. For the CDR3, the DNA is TGTGCCAGCAGCTTGGGGGGTGGAACTGAAGCTTTCTTT. J is TRBJ1-1 and V is TRBV7-3, with D maybe TRBD1 (5 bases). CDR3 length: 13 residues. CDR1 is SGHTA and CDR2 is FQGTGA in the germline V gene. V was pared by 3 bases and J by 5 bases, with 10 bases between.

This chain uses TRBV19 with TRBJ2-7; 10 bases agree with TRBD2. Germline CDR1 LNHDA, CDR2 SQIVND (reference sequence). With 4 bases clipped from V and 3 bases from J, the junction kept 6 bases outside the gene matches. The CDR3 covers 15 residues. The chain's CDR3 is CASSTSGGQSYEQYF. Here the CDR3 DNA reads TGTGCCAGTAGTACTAGCGGGGGACAAAGCTACGAGCAGTACTTC.

This clone was seen only once. This rearrangement joins TRBV23-1 to TRBJ1-2; possibly TRBD1 for D (6 bases). TRBV23-1 is an open reading frame whose function is uncertain. Between the trimmed V and J ends, which lost 7 bases and 0 bases, there was a span of 15 bases. This CDR3 is built from 15 residues. The DNA for the CDR3 is TGCGCCAGCACCCCCCCCAACAGGGCTAACTATGGCTACACCTTC. Protein: CASTPPNRANYGYTF.

This clone has more than one count but fewer than ten. The chain joins TRBV7-9 to TRBJ1-1, with a possible D match to TRBD1 (5 bases). Between the trimmed V and J ends, which lost 0 bases and 7 bases, there was a span of 12 bases. This CDR3 has 14 residues. Germline loops: CDR1 SEHNR, CDR2 FQNEAQ (reference sequence). The CDR3 nucleotides are TGTGCCAGCAGCTTAGCTGGGGGGGTGGATGAAGCTTTCTTT. It specifies CASSLAGGVDEAFF. Full variable domain (missing parts from reference TRBV7-9 and TRBJ1-1): DTGVSQNPRHKITKRGQNVTFRCDPISEHNRLYWYRQTLGQGPEFLTYFQNEAQLEKSRLLSDRFSAERPKGSFSTLEIQRTEQGDSAMYLCASSLAGGVDEAFFGQGTRLTVV.

The chain combines TRBV2 with TRBJ2-1, with unresolved D. Trimming removed 10 bases from V and 0 bases from J, with 19 bases in between. Germline assignment: CDR1 SNHLY and CDR2 FYNNEI. The CDR3 sequence is 16 residues long. Written as DNA, the CDR3 is TGTGCCACCCTTCGGAGCTTTTCGGGCTCCTACAATGAGCAGTTCTTC. Translating it yields CATLRSFSGSYNEQFF.

This chain links TRBV6-5 with TRBJ1-6; no definite D call. Germline CDR1 is MNHEY and CDR2 is SVGAGI. V lost 5 bases to trimming and J lost 11 bases, with 16 bases between them. The CDR3 totals 14 residues. The CDR3 nucleotides are TGTGCCAGCAGTCCTACTCTTGGGGATGCACCCCTCCACTTT. Its protein product is CASSPTLGDAPLHF.

This clone has a single count. This sequence joins TRBV11-3 and TRBJ2-3; 8 nucleotides align to TRBD2. CDR3 length equals 15 residues. The germline V gene encodes CDR1 SGHNT and CDR2 YENEEA. V lost 5 bases to trimming and J lost 1 base; unmatched junction nucleotides: 5. CDR3 sequence: CASSPGGRGTDTQYF. The CDR3 DNA reads as TGTGCCAGCAGCCCGGGAGGGCGGGGCACAGATACGCAGTATTTT.

This clone was recorded once. The gene calls are TRBV7-9 and TRBJ2-7, with a possible D match to TRBD2 (5 bases). V gave up 4 bases and J gave up 0 bases, with 13 bases separating them. CDR3 length equals 15 residues. Germline V gives CDR1 SEHNR, CDR2 FQNEAQ (reference sequence). This CDR3 reads CASSSRESSSYEQYF. In DNA form, the CDR3 reads TGTGCCAGCAGCTCGAGGGAATCAAGCTCCTACGAGCAGTACTTC. The full variable domain, rest sourced from reference TRBV7-9 and TRBJ2-7, is DTGVSQNPRHKITKRGQNVTFRCDPISEHNRLYWYRQTLGQGPEFLTYFQNEAQLEKSRLLSDRFSAERPKGSFSTLEIQRTEQGDSAMYLCASSSRESSSYEQYFGPGTRLTVT.

The chain combines TRBV7-2 with TRBJ2-7, with 13 bases matching TRBD2. Trimming at V came to 1 base and at J to 3 bases, leaving 3 bases not matched to a gene. This CDR3 comprises 16 residues. Germline V CDR1 and CDR2: SGHTA, FQGNSA. The chain's CDR3 is CASSLDGLAGVYEQYF. The CDR3 DNA is TGTGCCAGCAGCTTAGACGGACTAGCGGGAGTCTACGAGCAGTACTTC.

The chain uses TRBV6-5 and TRBJ2-1, with unresolved D. This CDR3 contains 13 residues. Looked up from germline, CDR1 is MNHEY and CDR2 is SVGAGI. The V and J ends lost 2 bases and 9 bases respectively, with 11 bases between them. This chain's CDR3 is CASSYGHRREQFF. The DNA for the CDR3 is TGTGCCAGCAGTTACGGTCACCGGCGTGAGCAGTTCTTC.

The J gene is TRBJ2-3, the V gene TRBV4-1; D gene unclear. This CDR3 spans 15 amino acids. In germline, CDR1 is MGHRA, CDR2 YSYEKL. Deletions cut 1 base from V and 5 bases from J, with 13 bases between. For the CDR3, the DNA is TGCGCCAGCAGCCAAGGGACGGTTTCAATAGATACGCAGTATTTT. It specifies CASSQGTVSIDTQYF.

The chain recombines TRBV7-9 with TRBJ2-1, with 8 bases aligning to TRBD2. CDR1 SEHNR and CDR2 FQNEAQ come from the germline V gene (reference sequence). Trimming at V came to 6 bases and at J to 6 bases, leaving 10 bases not matched to a gene. The CDR3 has 15 amino acids. CDR3 sequence: CASSLRGLDGNEQFF. The CDR3 DNA sequence: TGTGCCAGCAGTTTGAGGGGACTAGACGGCAATGAGCAGTTCTTC.

Here the CDR3 DNA reads TGTGCCAGCAGCCTGTCAACGGGAGCCGAAGGTGAAAAACTGTTTTTT. It codes for CASSLSTGAEGEKLFF. The rearrangement joins TRBV5-4 to TRBJ1-4; D uncertain. Looked up from germline, CDR1 is SGHNT and CDR2 is YYREEE (reference sequence). The germline V and J ends were trimmed by 4 bases and 7 bases, with 20 bases remaining between them. CDR3 length: 16 amino acids.

The J gene is TRBJ1-5, the V gene TRBV5-8, with D possibly TRBD1 on 5 matching bases. The CDR3 has 15 amino acids. Germline loops: CDR1 SGHTS, CDR2 YDEGEE. With 1 base removed from V and 6 bases from J, the gap between germline ends came to 14 bases. The CDR3 nucleotides read TGTGCCAGCAGCTTGAAATGGGGGATAGGTCAGCCCCAGCATTTT. It specifies CASSLKWGIGQPQHF.

The V call is TRBV28, the J call TRBJ1-5, with 9 bases fitting TRBD1. With V trimmed by 5 bases and J by 2 bases, 10 bases remained unmatched. Germline CDR1 MDHEN, CDR2 SYDVKM. The CDR3 is 17 residues long. CDR3 bases: TGTGCCAGCAGTCAATACACAGGGGGCGCGGGCAATCAGCCCCAGCATTTT. Translation gives CASSQYTGGAGNQPQHF.

In its sample, this clone was seen once. CDR3 in amino acids: CASSQRRGLLNTEAFF. The CDR3 DNA is TGTGCCAGCAGCCAACGACGGGGGCTCCTGAACACTGAAGCTTTCTTT. The chain joins TRBV5-5 to TRBJ1-1, with D perhaps TRBD1 (6 bases). The CDR3 is made up of 16 amino acids. The V gene's germline CDR1 is SGHKS and CDR2 YYEKEE (reference sequence). V lost 4 bases and J lost 0, with 16 bases in between.

The CDR3 reads CSAEAFEEQYF. In DNA, the CDR3 is TGCAGTGCTGAGGCCTTTGAAGAGCAGTACTTC. The chain links TRBV20-1 to TRBJ2-7; D call uncertain. This CDR3 spans 11 amino acids. Germline V gene data show CDR1 as DFQATT and CDR2 as SNEGSKA (reference sequence). With 5 bases removed from V and 7 bases from J, the gap between germline ends came to 12 bases.

This clone was picked up a small number of times. CDR3 in amino acids: CASRLNRGGYTF. For the CDR3, the DNA is TGTGCCAGCAGACTGAACAGGGGTGGCTACACCTTC. This rearrangement joins TRBV25-1 to TRBJ1-2; 7 bases match TRBD1. Germline V gives CDR1 MGHDK, CDR2 SYGVNS. This CDR3 has 12 residues. The V segment lost 6 bases and the J segment 7 bases; nucleotides outside the gene matches: 5.